Shown below are 32 T cell receptor beta chains from a single sample sequenced in a study of blood T cell repertoires in COVID-19. Profiled with immunoSEQ multiplex PCR; TCRdb holds only in-frame clones, not every one. The sample contains about 120,000 clones, about 85% of which appear only once. Sequencing input: peripheral blood. The receptors shown here come from a man aged 55 to 70 with acute or convalescent COVID-19.

This clone was recorded a few times. The chain recombines TRBV5-1 with TRBJ2-4; 8 bases align to TRBD1. This CDR3 is 15 amino acids long. The germline V gene has CDR1 SGHRS and CDR2 YFSETQ. Trimming took 5 bases from V and 4 from J; bases not matched to a gene: 8. CDR3 amino acids: CASREQGGPKNIQYF. DNA for the CDR3: TGCGCCAGCAGGGAACAGGGGGGCCCAAAAAACATTCAGTACTTC. The entire variable domain, with the rest obtained from reference TRBV5-1 and TRBJ2-4, is as follows: KAGVTQTPRYLIKTRGQQVTLSCSPISGHRSVSWYQQTPGQGLQFLFEYFSETQRNKGNFPGRFSGRQFSNSRSEMNVSTLELGDSALYLCASREQGGPKNIQYFGAGTRLSVL.

A word on this clone: Other DNA sequences of this sample code for an identical CDR3. This chain uses TRBV5-1 with TRBJ1-5; perhaps TRBD1 as D (6 bases). Deletions cut 8 bases from V and 5 bases from J, with 14 bases between. Germline V gene sequence: CDR1 SGHRS, CDR2 YFSETQ. The CDR3 consists of 13 residues. The CDR3 protein is CASSFEGDQPQHF. The CDR3 bases are TGCGCCAGTTCTTTTGAGGGGGATCAGCCCCAGCATTTT.

This chain joins TRBV5-8 and TRBJ2-1; weak D call: TRBD1 (6 bases). V was clipped by 0 bases and J by 14 bases, with 15 bases between them. Germline V CDR1 and CDR2: SGHTS, YDEGEE. This CDR3 has 13 amino acids. The CDR3 is CASSLESPGAKFF. CDR3 nucleotides: TGTGCCAGCAGCTTGGAGAGTCCAGGGGCGAAGTTCTTC.

The genes are TRBV15 and TRBJ2-2; TRBD2 matches 7 bases. The trim removed 1 base at V and 6 bases at J, leaving 5 bases unmatched. CDR3 length: 15 amino acids. The V gene's germline CDR1 is LNHNV and CDR2 YYDKDF (reference sequence). The CDR3 loop is CATSRAQREAGELFF. CDR3 nucleotide sequence: TGTGCCACCAGCAGAGCTCAGCGGGAAGCCGGGGAGCTGTTTTTT.

This chain joins TRBV7-8 and TRBJ2-7, with 15 positions matching TRBD2. Unmatched junction bases numbered 5, after V lost 5 bases and J lost 0 bases. Germline assignment: CDR1 SGHVS and CDR2 FQNEAQ. This CDR3 region has 17 residues. The CDR3 here is CASSLGLAGGYSYEQYF. DNA for the CDR3: TGTGCCAGCAGCCTGGGACTAGCGGGAGGTTACTCCTACGAGCAGTACTTC.

In its sample, this clone was seen once. V is TRBV6-2 or TRBV6-3 and J is TRBJ1-5, with D perhaps matching TRBD1 (5 bases). CDR3 length: 17 residues. The V end lost 2 bases, the J end lost 3 bases, and 17 bases lay between the germline ends. From germline, CDR1 is MNHEY and CDR2 SVGEGT. Written as DNA, the CDR3 is TGTGCCAGCAGTTACGACGGGGGAACTCATGACAATCAGCCCCAGCATTTT. It translates to CASSYDGGTHDNQPQHF.

V is TRBV27 and J is TRBJ1-2, with 10 bases lining up with TRBD1. The CDR3 covers 15 residues. Unmatched junction bases numbered 7, after V lost 3 bases and J lost 6 bases. CDR1 is MNHEY, CDR2 SMNVEV, per germline (reference sequence). The CDR3 spells CASSLTGGIMDGYTF. CDR3 DNA: TGTGCCAGCAGTTTGACAGGGGGCATCATGGATGGCTACACCTTC.

J is TRBJ2-7 and V is TRBV7-2; 11 bases fit TRBD1. This CDR3 is built from 16 residues. V shed 4 bases, J shed 5 bases, and the junction held 10 bases outside the gene matches. The germline V gene encodes CDR1 SGHTA and CDR2 FQGNSA. The CDR3 nucleotides read TGTGCCAGCAGCTCCTTGGGACAGGGGGGCTTCGACGAGCAGTACTTC. Amino acids: CASSSLGQGGFDEQYF.

This clone appeared a few times. V and J are TRBV4-3 and TRBJ2-2, with D perhaps matching TRBD2 (6 bases). Trimming removed 2 bases from V and 2 bases from J, with 12 bases in between. Per germline, CDR1 LGHNA and CDR2 YSLEER. This CDR3 region has 16 residues. This chain's CDR3 is CASSQLVGTNTGELFF. The DNA of the CDR3 is TGCGCCAGCAGCCAACTCGTCGGGACTAACACCGGGGAGCTGTTTTTT.

The J gene is TRBJ2-2, the V gene TRBV24-1; 7 bases agree with TRBD2. Losses at the gene ends were 10 bases for V and 8 bases for J; bases not matched to a gene: 15. The CDR3 loop spans 15 amino acids. The V gene's germline CDR1 is KGHDR and CDR2 SFDVKD. CDR3 in amino acids: CATSSGTTIQGELFF. The CDR3 nucleotides read TGTGCCACTTCAAGCGGGACTACAATACAAGGGGAGCTGTTTTTT.

This chain links TRBV19 with TRBJ2-2, with 10 positions matching TRBD2. CDR1 is LNHDA, CDR2 SQIVND, per germline (reference sequence). The CDR3 covers 18 residues. The V and J ends lost 4 bases and 0 bases, in that order; junction bases with no gene match: 8. The CDR3 DNA reads as TGTGCCAGTAGTACCGAGGGGACTAGCGCCGCGAACACCGGGGAGCTGTTTTTT. Translating gives CASSTEGTSAANTGELFF.

The chain joins TRBV28 to TRBJ1-2, with 7 bases matching TRBD1. Germline lookup yields CDR1 MDHEN and CDR2 SYDVKM. J gave up 2 bases and V 8 bases, and 8 bases lay outside the gene matches. This CDR3 contains 14 residues. For the CDR3, the DNA is TGTGCCAGCGGACTACTACAGGGGAACTATGGCTACACCTTC. It yields the protein CASGLLQGNYGYTF.

This clone was found once. The chain couples TRBV28 to TRBJ1-1; 9 nucleotides align to TRBD1. Trimming at V came to 3 bases and at J to 1 base, leaving 9 bases not matched to a gene. The CDR3 covers 17 residues. In germline, CDR1 is MDHEN, CDR2 SYDVKM. The CDR3 here is CASSFPQGARTNTEAFF. The CDR3 DNA reads TGTGCCAGCAGTTTCCCACAGGGGGCGAGGACGAACACTGAAGCTTTCTTT.

The rearrangement links TRBV4-1 to TRBJ2-1, with TRBD2 identical over 11 bases. Looked up from germline, CDR1 is MGHRA and CDR2 is YSYEKL. The CDR3 extends over 16 amino acids. Trimming cost V 4 bases and J 12 bases; bases outside gene matches: 14. The CDR3 DNA is TGCGCCAGCAGCCCCTTGACTAGCGGGGCCCTCCGGGGGCAGTTCTTC. Amino acid sequence: CASSPLTSGALRGQFF.

The J gene is TRBJ2-2, the V gene TRBV10-1; a possible D gene is TRBD2 (6 bases). The CDR3 runs 16 residues. The germline CDR1 and CDR2 sequences are WNHNN and SYGVQD (reference sequence). V lost 0 bases to trimming and J lost 5 bases, with 13 bases between them. The CDR3, as DNA: TGCGCCAGCAGTGAGTCGAGACTAGTCCGTACCGGGGAGCTGTTTTTT. Translated: CASSESRLVRTGELFF.

This chain connects TRBV29-1 to TRBJ2-7, with D possibly being TRBD1 (5 bases). The CDR3 length is 15 residues. Trimming removed 2 bases at V and 6 bases at J, with 20 bases between. The germline gives CDR1 SQVTM, CDR2 ANQGSEA. CDR3 residues: CSVEKGWGRPAEQYF. The CDR3 bases are TGCAGCGTTGAAAAGGGATGGGGCCGTCCGGCCGAGCAGTACTTC.

The sample holds one count of this clone. The V and J genes are TRBV14 and TRBJ2-1; D is possibly TRBD2 (6 bases). The CDR3 has 17 residues. Trimming cost V 1 base and J 9 bases, with 22 bases left between them. Germline CDR1 SGHDN, CDR2 FVKESK. The CDR3 DNA reads TGTGCCAGCAGCCAAGGGTCGACCCCGAGGGACTTTGGTGAGCAGTTCTTC. Translated: CASSQGSTPRDFGEQFF. The full variable domain, its missing parts supplied by reference TRBV14 and TRBJ2-1, is EAGVTQFPSHSVIEKGQTVTLRCDPISGHDNLYWYRRVMGKEIKFLLHFVKESKQDESGMPNNRFLAERTGGTYSTLKVQPAELEDSGVYFCASSQGSTPRDFGEQFFGPGTRLTVL.

J is TRBJ2-7 and V is TRBV28, with a tentative D call TRBD2 (7 bases). The V gene lost 4 bases and the J gene lost 2 bases, with 18 bases spanning the gap. This CDR3 has 16 amino acids. Germline lookup yields CDR1 MDHEN and CDR2 SYDVKM. The CDR3 nucleotides are TGTGCCAGCAGTTCCCCAGGGGAGGGAAGCACCTACGAGCAGTACTTC. Protein product: CASSSPGEGSTYEQYF.

This rearrangement joins TRBV7-8 to TRBJ2-1; TRBD2 matches 10 bases. This CDR3 has 13 amino acids. Trimming removed 8 bases from V and 5 bases from J; junction bases left unmatched: 3. From germline, CDR1 is SGHVS and CDR2 FQNEAQ. The CDR3 coding sequence is TGTGCCAGCGGTCTAGCGGGAGACAATGAGCAGTTCTTC. Protein sequence: CASGLAGDNEQFF. Supplemented by reference TRBV7-8 and TRBJ2-1, the full variable domain reads GAGVSQSPRYKVAKRGQDVALRCDPISGHVSLFWYQQALGQGPEFLTYFQNEAQLDKSGLPSDRFFAERPEGSVSTLKIQRTQQEDSAVYLCASGLAGDNEQFFGPGTRLTVL.

The V gene is TRBV3-1 (or the pseudogene TRBV3-2), the J gene TRBJ2-1; perhaps TRBD2 as D (6 bases). Trimming removed 1 base at V and 6 bases at J, with 10 bases between. Per germline, CDR1 LGHDT and CDR2 YNNKEL (reference sequence). The CDR3 has 14 residues. This chain's CDR3 is CASSQGRGRNEQFF. Here the CDR3 DNA reads TGTGCCAGCAGCCAAGGGCGGGGCCGCAATGAGCAGTTCTTC.

The chain carries TRBV11-3 and TRBJ2-2; 12 bases map to TRBD2. The CDR3 is made up of 16 amino acids. Germline V gene sequence: CDR1 SGHNT, CDR2 YENEEA. Trimming at V came to 0 bases and at J to 4 bases, leaving 0 bases not matched to a gene. CDR3 amino acids: CASSLELAGGTGELFF. CDR3 nucleotides: TGTGCCAGCAGCTTAGAACTAGCGGGAGGCACCGGGGAGCTGTTTTTT.

Only one count was recorded for this clone. This chain connects TRBV28 to TRBJ2-2; TRBD2 matches at 7 bases. Trimming cost V 5 bases and J 5 bases; bases outside gene matches: 8. The germline gives CDR1 MDHEN, CDR2 SYDVKM. The CDR3 spans 15 residues. Here the CDR3 reads CASSLRDYLTGELFF. The CDR3 DNA follows: TGTGCCAGCAGTCTCCGGGACTATCTTACCGGGGAGCTGTTTTTT.

The J gene is TRBJ2-1, the V gene TRBV7-9; possibly TRBD1 for D (6 bases). CDR3 length: 15 residues. The V and J ends lost 5 bases and 8 bases respectively, with 19 bases between them. From germline, CDR1 is SEHNR and CDR2 FQNEAQ (reference sequence). For the CDR3, the DNA is TGTGCCAGCAGCCTGAGCGTGGGGGCGCAGGATGAGCAGTTCTTC. Its protein product is CASSLSVGAQDEQFF.

The V gene is TRBV6-5, the J gene TRBJ1-2, with a tentative D call TRBD1 (6 bases). Trimming stripped 5 bases from V and 2 bases from J, with 12 bases between. Germline CDR1 reads MNHEY; CDR2 reads SVGAGI. CDR3 length: 14 amino acids. The DNA for the CDR3 is TGTGCCAGCAGTAGGAGGGGGGGGAACTATGGCTACACCTTC. Residues: CASSRRGGNYGYTF.

The rearrangement joins TRBV7-2 to TRBJ1-2; maybe TRBD1 (6 bases). Trimming took off 4 bases at V and 0 bases at J, with 12 bases between the two ends. The CDR3 consists of 15 residues. Per the germline V gene, CDR1 is SGHTA and CDR2 is FQGNSA. The CDR3 loop reads CASSSATGANYGYTF. The CDR3 DNA follows: TGTGCCAGCAGCTCCGCGACAGGAGCTAACTATGGCTACACCTTC. Full variable domain (outside the CDR3, taken from reference TRBV7-2 and TRBJ1-2): GAGVSQSPSNKVTEKGKDVELRCDPISGHTALYWYRQSLGQGLEFLIYFQGNSAPDKSGLPSDRFSAERTGGSVSTLTIQRTQQEDSAVYLCASSSATGANYGYTFGSGTRLTVV.

This rearrangement joins TRBV18 to TRBJ1-1; TRBD1 matches 8 bases. With V trimmed by 6 bases and J by 2 bases, 5 bases remained unmatched. Germline V lookup: CDR1 KGHSH, CDR2 LQKENI. The CDR3 runs to 14 residues. DNA for the CDR3: TGTGCCAGCTCTTTGACAGGGGAAAACACTGAAGCTTTCTTT. Protein sequence: CASSLTGENTEAFF.

The chain recombines TRBV7-2 with TRBJ1-1, with D unclear. The CDR3 runs to 11 residues. From germline, CDR1 is SGHTA and CDR2 FQGNSA. V lost 8 bases and J 1 base, leaving 5 bases between the germline ends. The CDR3 spells CASAGNTEAFF. The CDR3 coding sequence is TGTGCCAGCGCGGGGAACACTGAAGCTTTCTTT.

This sequence joins TRBV6-2 or TRBV6-3 and TRBJ2-5, with 9 bases that match TRBD1. Germline CDR1 is MNHEY and CDR2 is SVGEGT. This CDR3 has 16 amino acids. The V segment lost 2 bases and the J segment 5 bases; nucleotides outside the gene matches: 9. The CDR3 nucleotides are TGTGCCAGCAGTTACGGGACAGGGAAGCCCCGGGAGACCCAGTACTTC. The encoded protein is CASSYGTGKPRETQYF.

V gene TRBV30 combines with J gene TRBJ2-7; TRBD1 matches 7 bases. The ends lost 0 bases at V and 4 bases at J; junction bases unmatched: 3. The germline gives CDR1 GTSNPN, CDR2 SVGIG (reference sequence). This CDR3 is 13 amino acids long. The CDR3 DNA reads TGTGCCTGGAGTGTAGGGACAGTTTACGAGCAGTACTTC. Protein product: CAWSVGTVYEQYF.

V usage is TRBV11-3 and J usage is TRBJ1-1; TRBD1 matches at 10 bases. The ends lost 5 bases at V and 4 bases at J; junction bases unmatched: 10. Germline V lookup: CDR1 SGHNT, CDR2 YENEEA. The CDR3 extends over 16 amino acids. The chain's CDR3 is CASSLTTGGQGTEAFF. The CDR3 DNA sequence: TGTGCCAGCAGCCTTACGACAGGGGGCCAGGGCACTGAAGCTTTCTTT.

This clone occurred a few times. This CDR3 reads CSVEDPLGGVVYNEQFF. CDR3 DNA: TGCAGCGTTGAAGATCCGTTGGGGGGGGTAGTTTACAATGAGCAGTTCTTC. The chain has TRBV29-1 and TRBJ2-1, with TRBD2 identical over 7 bases. CDR1 is SQVTM, CDR2 ANQGSEA, per germline. Trimming removed 0 bases from V and 4 bases from J; junction bases left unmatched: 12. The CDR3 consists of 17 residues.

The rearrangement uses TRBV30 and TRBJ2-7; 11 nucleotides agree with TRBD1. Germline lookup yields CDR1 GTSNPN and CDR2 SVGIG (reference sequence). This CDR3 contains 14 residues. J gave up 5 bases and V 5 bases, and 8 bases lay outside the gene matches. Here the CDR3 DNA reads TGTGCCTGGGATCAGGACAGGGGGCGCCACGAGCAGTACTTC. It is translated as CAWDQDRGRHEQYF.